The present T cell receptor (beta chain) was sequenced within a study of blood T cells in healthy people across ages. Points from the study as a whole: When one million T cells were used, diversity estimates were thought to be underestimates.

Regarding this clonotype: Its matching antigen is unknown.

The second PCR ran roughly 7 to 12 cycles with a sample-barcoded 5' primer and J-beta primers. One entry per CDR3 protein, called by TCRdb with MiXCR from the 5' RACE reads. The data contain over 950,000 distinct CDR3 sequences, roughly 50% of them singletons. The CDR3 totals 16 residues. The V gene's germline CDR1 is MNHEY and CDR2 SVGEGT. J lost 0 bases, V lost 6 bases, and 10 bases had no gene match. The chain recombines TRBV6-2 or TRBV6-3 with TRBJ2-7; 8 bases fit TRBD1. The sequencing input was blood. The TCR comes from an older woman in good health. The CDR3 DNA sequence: TGTGCCAGCAGCTACCGCAGGACAGGGTACTCCTACGAGCAGTACTTC. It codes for CASSYRRTGYSYEQYF.